The sequence of this TCR beta chain was determined in a study of beta chain features in type 1 diabetes. Study observations and caveats: TCRB rearrangement may or may not be influenced by HLA type; here this remained unresolved. Sequencing of cDNA might inflate the share of cells that strongly express TCR. The study found that naive, central memory and Treg TCRB repertoires appeared more similar in patients than in healthy donors.

Every donor provided one heparinised blood draw, which averaged about 110 mL. This clone was counted ten times or more. No antigen is known for it. The sample contains more than one DNA sequence encoding this CDR3. V gave up 4 bases and J gave up 1 base; unmatched junction bases: 0. This CDR3 spans 13 amino acids. In germline, CDR1 is SQVTM, CDR2 ANQGSEA. Expressed TCRB transcripts got sequenced, as all isolated RNA was reverse transcribed. Assay used: immunoSEQ multiplex PCR; TCRdb lists only in-frame clones, some missing. The sample consists of about 150,000 clones, around 8.5% of them appearing once.

Sequenced material: central memory CD4+ T cells from blood. This clonotype was sampled from a man between 18 and 29 years old in good health. This chain joins TRBV29-1 and TRBJ2-3; TRBD1 matches 9 bases. CDR3 sequence reads: CSVGTGGTDTQYF. The DNA for the CDR3 is TGCAGCGTTGGGACAGGGGGCACAGATACGCAGTATTTT.